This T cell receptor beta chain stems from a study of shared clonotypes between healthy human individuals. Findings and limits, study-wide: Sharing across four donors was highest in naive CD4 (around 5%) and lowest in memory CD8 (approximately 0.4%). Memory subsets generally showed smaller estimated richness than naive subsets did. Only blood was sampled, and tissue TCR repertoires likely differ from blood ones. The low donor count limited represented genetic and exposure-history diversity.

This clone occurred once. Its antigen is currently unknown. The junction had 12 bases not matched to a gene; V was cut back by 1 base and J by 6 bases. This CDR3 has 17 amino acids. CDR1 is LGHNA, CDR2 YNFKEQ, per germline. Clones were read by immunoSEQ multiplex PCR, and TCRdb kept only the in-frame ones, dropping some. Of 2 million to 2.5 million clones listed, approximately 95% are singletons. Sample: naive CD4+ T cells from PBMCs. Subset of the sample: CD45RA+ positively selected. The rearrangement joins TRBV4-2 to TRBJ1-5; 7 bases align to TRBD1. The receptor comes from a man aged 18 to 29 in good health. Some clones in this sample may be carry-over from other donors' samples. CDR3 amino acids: CASSQVHGQELLQPQHF. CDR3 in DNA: TGTGCCAGCAGCCAAGTTCACGGACAGGAACTTCTTCAGCCCCAGCATTTT.